This T cell receptor beta chain was observed in a study of blood T cell repertoires in COVID-19. The CDR3 contains 18 residues. Trimming cost V 0 bases and J 8 bases, with 25 bases left between them. Germline loops: CDR1 LNHNV, CDR2 YYDKDF (reference sequence). Here immunoSEQ multiplex PCR was the method, and the copy in TCRdb shows in-frame clones only, minus some. The table records 290,000 or so clones, around nine tenths of them present only once. The chain recombines TRBV15 with TRBJ1-2, with D perhaps TRBD1 (6 bases). The source material was PBMCs or T cells enriched from blood (not recorded which). The TCR comes from a young woman who had recovered from COVID-19. The CDR3 here is CATSRDLVGTRVMGGYTF. DNA for the CDR3: TGTGCCACCAGCAGAGACTTGGTCGGGACAAGGGTGATGGGAGGCTACACCTTC.